The rows below give T cell receptor beta chains drawn from one sample of a study of low-dose radiotherapy and immunotherapy resistance in tumors. TCRdb passed the reads through MiXCR, listing each CDR3 protein once. The sample includes under 70,000 distinct CDR3 sequences, approximately 22% seen only once; the top ten take around 6.5%. The sequences come from PBMCs, collected after low-dose radiotherapy plus immunotherapy. These receptors were taken from a male donor with prostate cancer. Each CDR3 is given with its conserved first and last residue. A D gene is named only where the DNA matches it firmly. The size field is filled for only some rows; it gives once, few, many or a size class.

J gene | D gene | V gene | CDR3 length | clone size | CDR3 protein | CDR3 DNA
TRBJ2-1 | . | TRBV20-1 | 14 | many | CSARIGGGANEQFF | TGCAGTGCTAGAATAGGAGGGGGGGCGAATGAGCAGTTCTTC
TRBJ2-1 | . | TRBV21-1 | 14 | many | CASSKPRAHNEQFF | TGTGCCAGCAGCAAACCCAGGGCGCACAATGAGCAGTTCTTC
TRBJ2-7 | . | TRBV28 | 14 | . | CASSMGAGFTEQYF | TGTGCCAGCAGCATGGGGGCGGGATTCACCGAGCAGTACTTC
TRBJ2-5 | . | TRBV2 | 13 | many | CASRRDPGETQYF | TGTGCCAGCAGGCGGGATCCCGGGGAGACCCAGTACTTC
TRBJ2-7 | TRBD1 | TRBV28 | 12 | few | CALGDSQYEQYF | TGTGCCCTGGGGGACAGTCAATACGAGCAGTACTTC
TRBJ2-3 | . | TRBV19 | 16 | many | CASSIARTASTDTQYF | TGTGCCAGTAGTATAGCTAGGACAGCTAGCACAGATACGCAGTATTTT
TRBJ2-1 | . | TRBV14 | 13 | . | CASSQALFREQFF | TGTGCCAGCAGCCAGGCGCTCTTTCGTGAGCAGTTCTTC
TRBJ2-3 | . | TRBV6-2/TRBV6-3 | 14 | many | CASSYGGGRDTQYF | TGTGCCAGCAGTTACGGGGGGGGCCGAGATACGCAGTATTTT
TRBJ2-2 | TRBD2 | TRBV20-1 | 15 | many | CSVSGGQIGTGELFF | TGCAGTGTAAGCGGGGGCCAGATTGGCACCGGGGAGCTGTTTTTT
TRBJ2-5 | TRBD1 | TRBV6-2/TRBV6-3 | 14 | . | CASRLNRGRETQYF | TGTGCCAGCAGACTGAACAGGGGGCGAGAGACCCAGTACTTC
TRBJ2-3 | . | TRBV12-3/TRBV12-4 | 15 | many | CASRPWEATGVTQYF | TGTGCCAGCAGGCCTTGGGAGGCGACGGGGGTAACGCAGTATTTT
TRBJ2-7 | . | TRBV20-1 | 15 | many | CSASQQGLGGYEQYF | TGCAGTGCTTCTCAACAGGGCCTTGGGGGTTACGAGCAGTACTTC
TRBJ2-3 | . | TRBV7-2 | 14 | many | CASSSRWGTDTQYF | TGTGCCAGCAGCTCCCGATGGGGCACAGATACGCAGTATTTT
TRBJ2-3 | . | TRBV5-1 | 15 | many | CASSSEGTSTDTQYF | TGCGCCAGCAGCTCGGAAGGGACAAGCACAGATACGCAGTATTTT
TRBJ2-7 | . | TRBV7-2 | 12 | many | CASSHPTSEQYF | TGTGCCAGCAGCCACCCCACTTCCGAGCAGTACTTC
TRBJ2-3 | TRBD2 | TRBV18 | 19 | many | CASSPQRLAGGVFADTQYF | TGTGCCAGCTCACCCCAAAGACTAGCGGGGGGTGTATTCGCAGATACGCAGTATTTT
TRBJ1-3 | . | TRBV5-1 | 17 | many | CASSLDGTPSSGNTIYF | TGCGCCAGCAGCTTGGATGGGACACCGAGCTCTGGAAACACCATATATTTT
TRBJ2-3 | . | TRBV2 | 18 | many | CASSALPFDAASTDTQYF | TGTGCCAGCAGCGCCCTTCCCTTCGACGCAGCGAGCACAGATACGCAGTATTTT
TRBJ2-2 | . | TRBV12-3/TRBV12-4 | 15 | . | CASSLEAGVTGELFF | TGTGCCAGCAGTTTAGAGGCCGGTGTCACCGGGGAGCTGTTTTTT
TRBJ2-7 | TRBD2 | TRBV6-5 | 15 | many | CASSERLAGGDEQYF | TGTGCCAGCAGTGAACGGCTAGCGGGGGGGGACGAGCAGTACTTC
TRBJ2-1 | . | TRBV7-3 | 16 | many | CASSPPGVGGYNEQFF | TGTGCCAGCAGCCCCCCCGGGGTAGGAGGCTACAATGAGCAGTTCTTC
TRBJ2-7 | TRBD1 | TRBV20-1 | 15 | many | CSARTGTGASYEQYF | TGCAGTGCTAGAACCGGGACAGGAGCCTCCTACGAGCAGTACTTC
TRBJ1-5 | . | TRBV6-2/TRBV6-3 | 15 | . | CASSEWGRWNQPQHF | TGTGCCAGCAGTGAATGGGGGCGCTGGAATCAGCCCCAGCATTTT
TRBJ2-2 | . | TRBV19 | 13 | . | CASTLSGTGELFF | TGTGCCAGTACCCTAAGCGGCACCGGGGAGCTGTTTTTT
TRBJ2-1 | TRBD1 | TRBV12-3/TRBV12-4 | 14 | medium-sized | CAITGSGGFNEQFF | TGTGCCATCACAGGATCAGGGGGCTTCAATGAGCAGTTCTTC
TRBJ2-1 | TRBD2 | TRBV7-2 | 17 | many | CASSIQLSGVRYNEQFF | TGTGCCAGCAGCATACAACTAAGCGGGGTCAGGTACAATGAGCAGTTCTTC
TRBJ1-1 | TRBD1 | TRBV4-1 | 17 | many | CASSHTGRGPGGTEAFF | TGCGCCAGCAGCCATACCGGCAGGGGGCCGGGGGGAACTGAAGCTTTCTTT
TRBJ2-7 | . | TRBV9 | 14 | many | CASSVVAGSHEQYF | TGTGCCAGCAGCGTAGTCGCGGGCTCCCACGAGCAGTACTTC
TRBJ2-7 | TRBD1 | TRBV7-2 | 14 | many | CASTLTGSNYEQYF | TGTGCCAGCACCCTGACAGGGAGTAACTACGAGCAGTACTTC
TRBJ2-7 | TRBD1 | TRBV18 | 15 | many | CASSNRDRGRNEQYF | TGTGCCAGCTCAAACCGGGACAGGGGGCGCAACGAGCAGTACTTC
TRBJ1-2 | . | TRBV4-1 | 16 | many | CASSQDIQGPNYGYTF | TGCGCCAGCAGCCAAGATATCCAGGGACCGAACTATGGCTACACCTTC
TRBJ1-5 | . | TRBV3-1 | 13 | many | CASSQDWFQPQHF | TGTGCCAGCAGCCAAGACTGGTTTCAGCCCCAGCATTTT
TRBJ2-5 | . | TRBV6-2/TRBV6-3 | 14 | . | CASSYSSRAKTQYF | TGTGCCAGCAGTTACTCGTCCAGGGCCAAGACCCAGTACTTC
TRBJ2-2 | TRBD2 | TRBV9 | 17 | . | CASSVGLAGSNLGELFF | TGTGCCAGCAGCGTAGGGCTAGCGGGGTCGAACCTCGGGGAGCTGTTTTTT
TRBJ2-3 | . | TRBV20-1 | 13 | many | CSVKQFSTDTQYF | TGCAGTGTTAAACAATTCAGCACAGATACGCAGTATTTT
TRBJ2-5 | . | TRBV5-1 | 14 | . | CASRRAGAQETQYF | TGCGCCAGCAGGAGGGCGGGGGCCCAAGAGACCCAGTACTTC
TRBJ1-5 | TRBD1 | TRBV23-1 | 15 | many | CASSVRGQGDQPQHF | TGCGCCAGCAGTGTTCGGGGACAGGGGGATCAGCCCCAGCATTTT
TRBJ2-1 | TRBD2 | TRBV4-2 | 20 | many | CASSQGPRVRTRGGYNEQFF | TGTGCCAGCAGCCAAGGACCCCGAGTTAGGACCCGGGGGGGCTACAATGAGCAGTTCTTC
TRBJ2-7 | . | TRBV9 | 15 | many | CASSVAAGTTYEQYF | TGTGCCAGCAGCGTAGCGGCAGGGACGACCTACGAGCAGTACTTC
TRBJ1-3 | . | TRBV29-1 | 12 | many | CSVETNGNTIYF | TGCAGCGTTGAGACAAACGGAAACACCATATATTTT